Reported below is one T cell receptor (beta chain). This entry comes from a study of blood T cell repertoires in COVID-19. Overall study context: The cDNA or gDNA used as material had been derived from T cells, B-cell-depleted T cells, or PBMCs.

Per the germline V gene, CDR1 is LNHDA and CDR2 is SQIVND (reference sequence). V lost 3 bases to trimming and J lost 10 bases; unmatched junction nucleotides: 8. This CDR3 has 13 amino acids. Only in-frame clones appear in the TCRdb table, and some are missing; sequencing was by immunoSEQ multiplex PCR. The sample consists of under 150,000 clones, approximately 80% of them appearing once. The receptor's source is a human donor with acute or convalescent COVID-19. The donor label of this sample is uncertain. Sequencing was carried out using peripheral blood. The chain uses TRBV19 and TRBJ1-2; 7 positions match TRBD1. CDR3 bases: TGTGCCAGTAGTATGGCAGGGGGATTTGACTACACCTTC. Its translation: CASSMAGGFDYTF.